This passage covers 4 T cell receptor beta chains from one sample sequenced in a study of glioma-infiltrating T cells. Using RNA template, CDR3s of TCR alpha and beta were amplified with iRepertoire arm-PCR. MiXCR, applied by TCRdb to the multiplex PCR reads, yields one record per CDR3 protein. Here the sample spans around 350,000 distinct CDR3 sequences, 35% to 45% being singletons. Input material: glioma tissue, nonneoplastic brain tissue, or PBMCs (not recorded which). These receptors were obtained from a human donor with low-grade glioma or glioblastoma, undergoing nonglioma brain surgery, or in good health (not recorded which).

This clonotype was seen more than once but under ten times. The chain carries TRBV24-1 and TRBJ2-3; D not resolved. Trimming cost V 1 base and J 3 bases, with 7 bases left between them. This CDR3 contains 14 residues. Per germline, CDR1 KGHDR and CDR2 SFDVKD. The CDR3 DNA reads as TGTGCCACCAGTGATTTTACCTCTACAGATACGCAGTATTTT. Its protein product is CATSDFTSTDTQYF.

This clonotype has only a few counts. The J gene is TRBJ2-5, the V gene TRBV10-2; 10 bases are a match to TRBD2. Looked up from germline, CDR1 is WSHSY and CDR2 is SAAADI. Trimming cost V 10 bases and J 3 bases; bases outside gene matches: 11. The CDR3 consists of 15 residues. The CDR3 sequence: CATQVAGGPKETQYF. The DNA for the CDR3 is TGCGCCACTCAGGTAGCGGGAGGCCCTAAAGAGACCCAGTACTTC.

As to this clonotype: Here the CDR3 omits its conserved ending phenylalanine or tryptophan, so a read error is the likely source. The chain couples TRBV6-1 to TRBJ2-3, with a weak D call TRBD2 (5 bases). Between the trimmed V and J ends, which lost 6 bases and 5 bases, there was a span of 18 bases. Germline V gene lookup returns CDR1 MNHNS and CDR2 SASEGT. The CDR3 totals 15 residues. The CDR3 here is CASSVIGGLEDTQYS. Written as DNA, the CDR3 is TGTGCCAGCAGCGTAATAGGCGGGTTGGAAGATACGCAGTATTCT.

This clonotype came up once. A clone one base away is much larger, so this may be a read error. The CDR3, as DNA: TGTGCCAGCAGCCAATCAGTCGGCAGGGGGAGGGGGGCCCTCTACAATGAGCAGTTCTTC. It translates to CASSQSVGRGRGALYNEQFF. V usage is TRBV4-1 and J usage is TRBJ2-1; TRBD1 or TRBD2 may be the D gene (7 bases each). The CDR3 totals 20 residues. Germline lookup yields CDR1 MGHRA and CDR2 YSYEKL.